This T cell receptor beta chain was retrieved from a study of CD8+ T cells in alopecia areata (dated by TCRdb to between 2017 and 2018). About the investigation overall: The treated patients, all with moderate-to-severe alopecia areata, were enrolled in an open-label pilot trial of oral tofacitinib given at 5 to 10 mg twice daily. RNA was obtained with the PAXgene miRNA kit for fixed scalp, the miRNeasy kit for PBMCs, and the RNeasy kit for mouse skin. Biopsies were taken from tofacitinib-treated patients at baseline and again at 4 and 24 weeks into treatment, and several of those patients also had a later scalp biopsy. Scalp tissue and sorted CD4+ and CD8+ peripheral blood T cells from patchy and totalis/universalis alopecia areata patients and from healthy controls were covered by human TCRbeta sequencing. TCRbeta CDR3 regions were amplified by immunoSEQ multiplex PCR using 35 Vbeta forward and 13 Jbeta reverse primers. Scalp clonality was compared among normal scalp (n=4), patchy alopecia areata scalp (n=8), and alopecia totalis/universalis scalp (n=8). In both human patients and the C3H/HeJ mouse model, the study applied high-throughput TCRbeta sequencing to look at T cell clonal expansion in alopecia areata. Patients received tofacitinib for 6 to 18 months and were then followed off drug for 6 months to check for delayed response and recurrence.

This clone was detected a few times. The antigen it binds to is not known. Per-nucleotide qualities are absent, and no much larger clonotype sits a single base away. From alopecia areata patients, peripheral blood was collected along with lesional scalp punch biopsies. PBMCs were isolated by density centrifugation and stained for CD3, CD4 and CD8, and CD4+ and CD8+ T cells were sorted on a FACSAria. Trimming at the junction amounts to 0 bases on V and 2 bases on J, and the germline ends lie 10 bases apart. The CDR3 spans 15 residues, from the cysteine through the phenylalanine. CDR3 DNA only is kept here, 45 bases in frame from base 1. CDR1 SGHRS and CDR2 YFSETQ are derived from the germline V gene. Findings and caveats that apply to the study as a whole: Shared TCR sequences between patients were less evident than in mice, which may be partly attributable to HLA diversity in the patient population. Compared with normal scalp, lesional scalp, particularly in alopecia totalis/universalis, had higher clonality and more expanded CD8+ clones, which suggests antigenic drive. Unlike mouse skin, where gammadelta T cells dominate, normal human skin contains resident alphabeta T cells that get sequenced too, which complicates analysis of the scalp TCR repertoire.

The library was obtained by the immunoSEQ multiplex PCR assay. To provide template for TCR sequencing, every sample had RNA extracted and reverse transcribed into cDNA. First-strand cDNA was synthesized with SuperScript III using a 2:1 mix of oligo-dT and random hexamers. Amplification bias was assessed with a synthetic immune receptor repertoire, and residual bias was removed computationally. The study's own analysis went as follows. Raw reads were preprocessed to remove errors, and CDR3 was defined according to IMGT conventions as the region from the conserved cysteine to phenylalanine. To get clonality, Shannon entropy was normalized by log2 of the number of productive unique TCRs and the result was subtracted from 1. Whether scalp clones were CD4 or CD8 was inferred by matching scalp TCRbeta sequences against CD4 and CD8 repertoires sorted from blood. TCRdb took this table from immuneACCESS and kept in-frame rearrangements with V and J called. Such tables lack part of the clones; where checked against another copy, unresolved V genes explain under half of the gap, and the rest is unexplained. V and J calls and clone size come straight from that table; D and trimming were deduced from the DNA. Across this sample there are about 97,000 clones, with about 40% seen only once. 1% to 1.5% of the sample goes to the ten largest clones.

The sample taken for sequencing was CD4+ T cells sorted from blood. The sequence joins TRBV5-1 to TRBJ2-3; TRBD1 is a possible D gene, resting on 5 matching bases. The source is a human donor with alopecia areata. The DNA reads TGCGCCAGCAGCTTGGACAGGCTCGACACAGATACGCAGTATTTT. Its protein reads: CASSLDRLDTDTQYF.